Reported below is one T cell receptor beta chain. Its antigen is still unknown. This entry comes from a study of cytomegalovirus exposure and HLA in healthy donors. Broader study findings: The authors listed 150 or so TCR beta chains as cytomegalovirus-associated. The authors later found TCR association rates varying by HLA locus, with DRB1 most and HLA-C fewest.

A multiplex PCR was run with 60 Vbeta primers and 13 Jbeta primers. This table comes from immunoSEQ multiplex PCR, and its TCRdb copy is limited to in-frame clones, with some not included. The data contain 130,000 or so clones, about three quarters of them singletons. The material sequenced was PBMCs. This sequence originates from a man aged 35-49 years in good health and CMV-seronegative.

The CDR3 sequence: CASSFSGTGLNQPQHF. The DNA of the CDR3 is TGTGCCAGCAGCTTCTCCGGGACAGGGCTTAATCAGCCCCAGCATTTT. V usage is TRBV16 and J usage is TRBJ1-5; 9 nucleotides line up with TRBD1. Trimming cost V 5 bases and J 4 bases; bases outside gene matches: 9. The CDR3 is 16 residues long. Germline V gene lookup returns CDR1 KGHSY and CDR2 FQNENV. Using reference TRBV16 and TRBJ1-5 for the parts outside the CDR3, the full variable domain is GEEVAQTPKHLVRGEGQKAKLYCAPIKGHSYVFWYQQVLKNEFKFLISFQNENVFDETGMPKERFSAKCLPNSPCSLEIQATKLEDSAVYFCASSFSGTGLNQPQHFGDGTRLSIL.